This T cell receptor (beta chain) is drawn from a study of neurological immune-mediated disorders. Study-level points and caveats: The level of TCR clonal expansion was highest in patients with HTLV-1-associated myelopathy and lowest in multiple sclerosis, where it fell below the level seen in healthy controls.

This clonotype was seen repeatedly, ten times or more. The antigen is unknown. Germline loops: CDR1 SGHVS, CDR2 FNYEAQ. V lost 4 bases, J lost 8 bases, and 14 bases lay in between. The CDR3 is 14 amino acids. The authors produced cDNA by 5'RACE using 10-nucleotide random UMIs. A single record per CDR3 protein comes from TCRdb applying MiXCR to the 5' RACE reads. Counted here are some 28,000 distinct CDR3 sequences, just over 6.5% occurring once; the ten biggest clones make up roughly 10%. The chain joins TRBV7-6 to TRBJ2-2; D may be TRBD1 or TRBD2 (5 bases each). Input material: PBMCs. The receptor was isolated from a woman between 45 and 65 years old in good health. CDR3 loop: CASSSETAAGELFF. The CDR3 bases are TGTGCCAGCAGCTCGGAGACAGCGGCGGGGGAGCTGTTTTTT.